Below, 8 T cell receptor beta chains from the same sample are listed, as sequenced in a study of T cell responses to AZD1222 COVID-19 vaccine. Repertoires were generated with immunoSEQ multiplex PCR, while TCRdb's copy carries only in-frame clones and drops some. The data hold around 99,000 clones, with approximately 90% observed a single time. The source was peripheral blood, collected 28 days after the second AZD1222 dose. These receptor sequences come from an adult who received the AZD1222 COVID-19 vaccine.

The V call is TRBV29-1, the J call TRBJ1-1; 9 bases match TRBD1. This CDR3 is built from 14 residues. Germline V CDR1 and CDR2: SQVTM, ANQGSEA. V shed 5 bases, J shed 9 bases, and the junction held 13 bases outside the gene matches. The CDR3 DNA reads TGCAGCGTTCACAGACCACAGGGGGCTGCCAAAGCTTTCTTT. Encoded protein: CSVHRPQGAAKAFF.

The CDR3 coding sequence is TGTGCCAGTAGTATAGCGGCAGCGAACACTGAAGCTTTCTTT. Its protein product is CASSIAAANTEAFF. This chain links TRBV19 with TRBJ1-1; the D is unclear. The V end was cut by 1 base, the J end by 1 base, with 7 bases between. This CDR3 is 14 amino acids long. Germline CDR1 and CDR2: LNHDA and SQIVND (reference sequence).

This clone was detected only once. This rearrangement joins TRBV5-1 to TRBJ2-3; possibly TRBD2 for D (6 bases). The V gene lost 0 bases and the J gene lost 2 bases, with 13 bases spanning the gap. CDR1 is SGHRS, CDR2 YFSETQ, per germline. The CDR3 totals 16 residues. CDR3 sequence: CASSLAVSGSTDTQYF. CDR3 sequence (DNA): TGCGCCAGCAGCTTGGCCGTTAGCGGATCCACAGATACGCAGTATTTT. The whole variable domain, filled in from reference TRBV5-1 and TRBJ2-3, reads KAGVTQTPRYLIKTRGQQVTLSCSPISGHRSVSWYQQTPGQGLQFLFEYFSETQRNKGNFPGRFSGRQFSNSRSEMNVSTLELGDSALYLCASSLAVSGSTDTQYFGPGTRLTVL.

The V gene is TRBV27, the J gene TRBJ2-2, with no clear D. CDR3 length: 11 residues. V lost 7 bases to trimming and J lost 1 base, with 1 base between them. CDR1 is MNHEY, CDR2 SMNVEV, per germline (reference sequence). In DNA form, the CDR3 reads TGTGCCAGCAAGAACACCGGGGAGCTGTTTTTT. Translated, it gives CASKNTGELFF.

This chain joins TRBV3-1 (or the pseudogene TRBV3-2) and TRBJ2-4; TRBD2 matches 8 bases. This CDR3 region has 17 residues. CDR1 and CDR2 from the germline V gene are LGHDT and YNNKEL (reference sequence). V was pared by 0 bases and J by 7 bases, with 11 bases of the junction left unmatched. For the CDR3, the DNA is TGTGCCAGCAGCCAAGATCTTCGGGGGGGTAGGGTTAACATTCAGTACTTC. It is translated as CASSQDLRGGRVNIQYF.

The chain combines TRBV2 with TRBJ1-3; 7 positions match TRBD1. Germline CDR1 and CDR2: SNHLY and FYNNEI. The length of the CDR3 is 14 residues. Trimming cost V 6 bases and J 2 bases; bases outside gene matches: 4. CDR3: CASRTDRAGNTIYF. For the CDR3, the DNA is TGTGCCAGCAGAACTGACAGGGCTGGAAACACCATATATTTT.

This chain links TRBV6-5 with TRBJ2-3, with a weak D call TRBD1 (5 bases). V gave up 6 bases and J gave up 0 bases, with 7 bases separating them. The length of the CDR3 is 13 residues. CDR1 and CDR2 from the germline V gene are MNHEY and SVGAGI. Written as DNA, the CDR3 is TGTGCCAGCAGACAGGAGAGCACAGATACGCAGTATTTT. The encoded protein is CASRQESTDTQYF.

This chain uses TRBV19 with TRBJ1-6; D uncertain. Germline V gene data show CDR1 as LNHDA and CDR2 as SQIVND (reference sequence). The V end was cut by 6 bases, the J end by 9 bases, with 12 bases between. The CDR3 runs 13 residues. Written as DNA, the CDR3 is TGTGCCAGTAGCACGAATCGGGGTTCACCCCTCCACTTT. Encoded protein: CASSTNRGSPLHF. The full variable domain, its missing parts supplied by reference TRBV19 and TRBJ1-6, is DGGITQSPKYLFRKEGQNVTLSCEQNLNHDAMYWYRQDPGQGLRLIYYSQIVNDFQKGDIAEGYSVSREKKESFPLTVTSAQKNPTAFYLCASSTNRGSPLHFGNGTRLTVT.